The rows below give T cell receptor beta chains drawn from one sample of a study of T cell responses to AZD1222 COVID-19 vaccine. The repertoire was sequenced with immunoSEQ multiplex PCR; TCRdb's copy has only in-frame clones and lacks some. The sample shows over 110,000 clones, 90% of them seen only once. Material: peripheral blood, obtained 28 days after the second AZD1222 dose. The receptors were sampled from an adult who received the AZD1222 COVID-19 vaccine. Each CDR3 is given with its conserved first and last residue. D genes are given only for firm matches. Rows give clone size only sometimes, using once, few, many, or a class for an expanded clone.

j_gene: TRBJ2-1; d_gene: -; abundance: few; v_gene: TRBV7-9; len: 12; CDR3aa: CASSPTGVEQFF; CDR3nt: TGTGCCAGCAGCCCTACTGGGGTAGAGCAGTTCTTC
j_gene: TRBJ1-2; d_gene: TRBD1; abundance: -; v_gene: TRBV28; len: 14; CDR3aa: CASFPGRGLLGYTF; CDR3nt: TGTGCCAGCTTCCCCGGGAGGGGGCTATTGGGCTACACCTTC
j_gene: TRBJ1-5; d_gene: TRBD1; abundance: once; v_gene: TRBV9; len: 15; CDR3aa: CASSVGQGVDQPQHF; CDR3nt: TGTGCCAGCAGCGTAGGCCAGGGGGTCGATCAGCCCCAGCATTTT
j_gene: TRBJ2-6; d_gene: -; abundance: once; v_gene: TRBV3-1/TRBV3-2; len: 12; CDR3aa: CASSQGANVLTF; CDR3nt: TGTGCCAGCAGCCAAGGGGCCAACGTCCTGACTTTC
j_gene: TRBJ2-7; d_gene: -; abundance: -; v_gene: TRBV18; len: 13; CDR3aa: CASSPPTQNEQYF; CDR3nt: TGTGCCAGCTCACCGCCGACGCAGAACGAGCAGTACTTC
j_gene: TRBJ1-2; d_gene: -; abundance: -; v_gene: TRBV6-5; len: 13; CDR3aa: CASSYGRGDGYTF; CDR3nt: TGTGCCAGCAGTTACGGCCGAGGGGATGGCTACACCTTC
j_gene: TRBJ1-6; d_gene: -; abundance: -; v_gene: TRBV27; len: 16; CDR3aa: CASSFGGARGNSPLHF; CDR3nt: TGTGCCAGCAGTTTTGGGGGGGCGAGGGGTAATTCACCCCTCCACTTT
j_gene: TRBJ1-1; d_gene: TRBD1; abundance: -; v_gene: TRBV28; len: 15; CDR3aa: CASGSGGVKWAEAFF; CDR3nt: TGTGCCAGCGGTTCAGGGGGGGTGAAATGGGCTGAAGCTTTCTTT
j_gene: TRBJ2-1; d_gene: -; abundance: -; v_gene: TRBV6-2/TRBV6-3; len: 14; CDR3aa: CASSTRLVGNEQFF; CDR3nt: TGTGCCAGCAGTACACGACTAGTCGGGAATGAGCAGTTCTTC
j_gene: TRBJ1-3; d_gene: -; abundance: -; v_gene: TRBV6-5; len: 15; CDR3aa: CASSLQGFPGNTIYF; CDR3nt: TGTGCCAGCAGTTTACAGGGATTTCCTGGAAACACCATATATTTT
j_gene: TRBJ2-3; d_gene: TRBD1; abundance: -; v_gene: TRBV4-1; len: 16; CDR3aa: CASSQETSQGGDTQYF; CDR3nt: TGCGCCAGCAGCCAAGAAACCTCACAGGGGGGAGATACGCAGTATTTT
j_gene: TRBJ2-5; d_gene: -; abundance: -; v_gene: TRBV5-8; len: 15; CDR3aa: CASTKIRQLQETQYF; CDR3nt: TGTGCCAGCACCAAAATCCGCCAGCTCCAAGAGACCCAGTACTTC
j_gene: TRBJ1-5; d_gene: -; abundance: -; v_gene: TRBV7-6; len: 15; CDR3aa: CASSLGTGGNQPQHF; CDR3nt: TGTGCCAGCAGCTTAGGGACCGGGGGGAATCAGCCCCAGCATTTT
j_gene: TRBJ1-4; d_gene: TRBD1; abundance: -; v_gene: TRBV7-9; len: 15; CDR3aa: CASSLHGTGVEKLFF; CDR3nt: TGTGCCAGCAGCTTACATGGGACAGGGGTGGAAAAACTGTTTTTT
j_gene: TRBJ1-2; d_gene: -; abundance: -; v_gene: TRBV29-1; len: 12; CDR3aa: CSVRSTSGGYTF; CDR3nt: TGCAGCGTCCGCTCCACCTCCGGGGGCTACACCTTC
j_gene: TRBJ1-5; d_gene: -; abundance: -; v_gene: TRBV18; len: 16; CDR3aa: CASSEMGRLGNQPQHF; CDR3nt: TGTGCCAGCTCCGAAATGGGCAGATTGGGGAATCAGCCCCAGCATTTT
j_gene: TRBJ1-1; d_gene: TRBD1; abundance: once; v_gene: TRBV28; len: 15; CDR3aa: CASSPLGGQGIEAFF; CDR3nt: TGTGCCAGCAGTCCGTTAGGGGGACAGGGTATTGAAGCTTTCTTT
j_gene: TRBJ2-5; d_gene: TRBD1; abundance: -; v_gene: TRBV7-3; len: 15; CDR3aa: CASSLTPGQQETQYF; CDR3nt: TGTGCCAGCAGCTTAACGCCGGGACAGCAAGAGACCCAGTACTTC
j_gene: TRBJ2-1; d_gene: TRBD2; abundance: once; v_gene: TRBV7-2; len: 16; CDR3aa: CASSLVLAGGRNEQFF; CDR3nt: TGTGCCAGCAGCTTAGTTCTAGCGGGGGGGCGGAATGAGCAGTTCTTC
j_gene: TRBJ2-7; d_gene: -; abundance: -; v_gene: TRBV29-1; len: 11; CDR3aa: CSTRQGGEQYF; CDR3nt: TGCAGCACAAGACAGGGAGGCGAGCAGTACTTC
j_gene: TRBJ2-7; d_gene: -; abundance: -; v_gene: TRBV3-1/TRBV3-2; len: 16; CDR3aa: CASSQDRVSSSYEQYF; CDR3nt: TGTGCCAGCAGCCAAGATAGGGTCAGTAGCTCCTACGAGCAGTACTTC
j_gene: TRBJ2-7; d_gene: TRBD2; abundance: few; v_gene: TRBV6-1; len: 14; CDR3aa: CASSELAGAGEQYF; CDR3nt: TGTGCCAGCAGTGAACTAGCGGGAGCTGGAGAGCAGTACTTC
j_gene: TRBJ1-5; d_gene: -; abundance: medium-sized; v_gene: TRBV10-2; len: 14; CDR3aa: CASSEVRVGQPQHF; CDR3nt: TGCGCCAGCAGTGAAGTCAGGGTGGGTCAGCCCCAGCATTTT
j_gene: TRBJ2-1; d_gene: -; abundance: -; v_gene: TRBV14; len: 18; CDR3aa: CASSPRGGAGRPFFWQFF; CDR3nt: -
j_gene: TRBJ2-6; d_gene: -; abundance: -; v_gene: TRBV5-5; len: 19; CDR3aa: CASSFWEGAILSGANVLTF; CDR3nt: TGTGCCAGCAGCTTTTGGGAGGGGGCTATTTTATCTGGGGCCAACGTCCTGACTTTC
j_gene: TRBJ1-2; d_gene: -; abundance: -; v_gene: TRBV10-3; len: 13; CDR3aa: CATRALSNYGYTF; CDR3nt: TGTGCCACCAGGGCTCTTTCTAACTATGGCTACACCTTC
j_gene: TRBJ2-1; d_gene: -; abundance: -; v_gene: TRBV9; len: 15; CDR3aa: CASSVDGGALNEQFF; CDR3nt: TGTGCCAGCAGCGTAGATGGGGGGGCCTTGAATGAGCAGTTCTTC
j_gene: TRBJ2-1; d_gene: -; abundance: few; v_gene: TRBV28; len: 10; CDR3aa: CASSSNEQFF; CDR3nt: TGTGCCAGCAGTTCCAATGAGCAGTTCTTC
j_gene: TRBJ1-5; d_gene: TRBD1; abundance: -; v_gene: TRBV25-1; len: 14; CDR3aa: CASTGGQSNQPQHF; CDR3nt: TGTGCCAGCACCGGGGGACAGAGCAATCAGCCCCAGCATTTT
j_gene: TRBJ2-7; d_gene: TRBD1; abundance: -; v_gene: TRBV7-2; len: 14; CDR3aa: CASSSTGGPYEQYF; CDR3nt: TGTGCCAGCAGCTCGACAGGGGGCCCCTACGAGCAGTACTTC
j_gene: TRBJ1-1; d_gene: -; abundance: once; v_gene: TRBV28; len: 11; CDR3aa: CASSLINEAFF; CDR3nt: TGTGCCAGCAGTTTAATCAATGAAGCTTTCTTT
j_gene: TRBJ2-1; d_gene: -; abundance: once; v_gene: TRBV6-4; len: 14; CDR3aa: CASSVGRKYNEQFF; CDR3nt: TGTGCCAGCAGTGTGGGACGGAAATACAATGAGCAGTTCTTC
j_gene: TRBJ1-5; d_gene: -; abundance: -; v_gene: TRBV2; len: 12; CDR3aa: CATGQLGQPQHF; CDR3nt: TGTGCCACCGGACAGTTAGGTCAGCCCCAGCATTTT
j_gene: TRBJ2-3; d_gene: TRBD1; abundance: -; v_gene: TRBV5-4; len: 16; CDR3aa: CASTRGQEIDTDTQYF; CDR3nt: TGTGCCAGCACCCGGGGACAGGAGATTGACACAGATACGCAGTATTTT
j_gene: TRBJ1-5; d_gene: TRBD1; abundance: -; v_gene: TRBV5-6; len: 16; CDR3aa: CASSPGTGDSNQPQHF; CDR3nt: TGTGCCAGCAGCCCAGGGACAGGGGATAGCAATCAGCCCCAGCATTTT
j_gene: TRBJ1-3; d_gene: TRBD1; abundance: -; v_gene: TRBV18; len: 13; CDR3aa: CASSQTGGNTIYF; CDR3nt: TGTGCCAGCTCACAGACAGGGGGAAACACCATATATTTT
j_gene: TRBJ2-1; d_gene: -; abundance: -; v_gene: TRBV5-4; len: 12; CDR3aa: CASSFVIGEQFF; CDR3nt: TGTGCCAGCAGCTTTGTTATCGGCGAGCAGTTCTTC
j_gene: TRBJ2-5; d_gene: -; abundance: -; v_gene: TRBV6-2/TRBV6-3; len: 15; CDR3aa: CASSYGGVGGETQYF; CDR3nt: TGTGCCAGCAGTTACGGGGGAGTAGGTGGGGAGACCCAGTACTTC
j_gene: TRBJ2-7; d_gene: TRBD1; abundance: -; v_gene: TRBV13; len: 16; CDR3aa: CASTSRGLGQYYEQYF; CDR3nt: TGTGCCAGCACCTCGAGGGGCTTGGGACAGTACTACGAGCAGTACTTC
j_gene: TRBJ1-1; d_gene: -; abundance: few; v_gene: TRBV29-1; len: 14; CDR3aa: CSVGLGSTGTEAFF; CDR3nt: TGCAGCGTTGGGTTGGGGAGTACGGGCACTGAAGCTTTCTTT
j_gene: TRBJ1-1; d_gene: -; abundance: -; v_gene: TRBV5-6; len: 14; CDR3aa: CASSWRGMNTEAFF; CDR3nt: TGTGCCAGCAGCTGGAGGGGAATGAACACTGAAGCTTTCTTT
j_gene: TRBJ1-2; d_gene: -; abundance: -; v_gene: TRBV19; len: 13; CDR3aa: CATARGPNYGYTF; CDR3nt: TGTGCCACCGCACGGGGCCCCAACTATGGCTACACCTTC
j_gene: TRBJ1-1; d_gene: TRBD1; abundance: few; v_gene: TRBV19; len: 14; CDR3aa: CASRGTGWYTEAFF; CDR3nt: TGTGCCAGTAGGGGGACAGGGTGGTACACTGAAGCTTTCTTT
j_gene: TRBJ2-7; d_gene: TRBD2; abundance: -; v_gene: TRBV20-1; len: 12; CDR3aa: CSASGLAYEQYF; CDR3nt: TGCAGTGCTAGTGGACTAGCCTACGAGCAGTACTTC
j_gene: TRBJ1-2; d_gene: -; abundance: -; v_gene: TRBV4-1; len: 14; CDR3aa: CASSQDGDVYGYTF; CDR3nt: TGCGCCAGCAGCCAAGATGGGGACGTTTATGGCTACACCTTC
j_gene: TRBJ1-1; d_gene: -; abundance: -; v_gene: TRBV6-5; len: 14; CDR3aa: CASIYIPMNTEAFF; CDR3nt: TGTGCCAGCATTTACATACCTATGAACACTGAAGCTTTCTTT